The T cell receptor beta chain described here comes from a study of CD8+ T cells in alopecia areata. Across the whole study: Tofacitinib was taken orally by treated patients, and the dose was 5 to 10 mg twice daily.

Following extraction, RNA underwent reverse transcription to cDNA, which served as the sequencing template. Here immunoSEQ multiplex PCR was the method, and the copy in TCRdb shows in-frame clones only, minus some. Among about 200,000 clones listed, around 62% were seen once. V gave up 4 bases and J gave up 2 bases; unmatched junction bases: 3. The CDR3 runs 14 residues. Germline V gene lookup returns CDR1 SEHNR and CDR2 FQNEAQ (reference sequence). This clone was picked up a small number of times. This specimen consisted of CD4+ T cells sorted from blood, obtained at week 0. The source of this sequence is a human donor with alopecia areata. This chain joins TRBV7-9 and TRBJ2-5, with 8 bases identical to TRBD1. CDR3 sequence: CASSWTGIQETQYF. The CDR3 bases are TGTGCCAGCAGCTGGACAGGGATACAAGAGACCCAGTACTTC.